This T cell receptor beta chain comes out of a study of T-cell reconstitution after alpha-beta-depleted transplantation in children. Unique molecular identifiers were used in preparing the TCRbeta library. Each CDR3 protein gets one entry after TCRdb re-called the PCR reads with MiXCR. The table lists hundreds of thousands of distinct CDR3 sequences, 10% of them singletons. The J segment lost 3 bases and the V segment lost 0 bases, leaving 6 bases of the junction unmatched. Germline CDR1 MNHEY, CDR2 SVGEGT. The CDR3 runs 17 residues. This rearrangement joins TRBV6-2 or TRBV6-3 to TRBJ1-5; 9 nucleotides agree with TRBD1. This sample comprised PBMCs from the stem cell graft donor, obtained from the stem cell graft. The clonotype was recovered from a human donor who donated a stem cell graft to a child with acute myeloid leukemia. CDR3 protein: CASSYSTGGRDNQPQHF. The CDR3 nucleotides are TGTGCCAGCAGTTACTCGACAGGGGGGCGAGACAATCAGCCCCAGCATTTT.